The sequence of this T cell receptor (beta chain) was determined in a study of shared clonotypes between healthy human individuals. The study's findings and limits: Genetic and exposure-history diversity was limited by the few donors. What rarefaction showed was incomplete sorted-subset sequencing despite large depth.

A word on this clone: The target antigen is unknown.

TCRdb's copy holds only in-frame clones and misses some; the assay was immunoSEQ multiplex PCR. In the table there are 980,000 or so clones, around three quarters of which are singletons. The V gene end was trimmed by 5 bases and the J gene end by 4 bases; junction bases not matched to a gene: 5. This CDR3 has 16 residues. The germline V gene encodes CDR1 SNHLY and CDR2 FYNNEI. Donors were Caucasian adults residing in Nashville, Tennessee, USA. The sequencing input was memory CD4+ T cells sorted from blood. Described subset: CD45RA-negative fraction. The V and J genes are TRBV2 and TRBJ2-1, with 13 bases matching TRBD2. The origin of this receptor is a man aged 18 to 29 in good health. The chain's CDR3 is CASSWTSGSGYNEQFF. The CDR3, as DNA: TGTGCCAGCAGTTGGACTAGCGGGAGTGGGTACAATGAGCAGTTCTTC. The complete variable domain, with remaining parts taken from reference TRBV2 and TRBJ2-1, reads EPEVTQTPSHQVTQMGQEVILRCVPISNHLYFYWYRQILGQKVEFLVSFYNNEISEKSEIFDDQFSVERPDGSNFTLKIRSTKLEDSAMYFCASSWTSGSGYNEQFFGPGTRLTVL.